This section outlines one T cell receptor beta chain sequence together with its context. In the original analysis: Reference gene primers were amplified, and this amplification served to estimate nucleated cell counts. Clones were read by immunoSEQ multiplex PCR, and TCRdb kept only the in-frame ones, dropping some. V and J calls and clone size are copied from that table; D and trimming were computed from the DNA. The table shows roughly 100,000 clones, with 80% to 90% occurring only once. J was trimmed by 2 bases and V by 5 bases; bases with no gene match: 8. Germline V gives CDR1 KGHSH, CDR2 LQKENI. This CDR3 region has 15 residues. The source of the sample is a study of blood T cell repertoires in COVID-19. Looking at the study overall: Italy, Spain and the United States were the sources of the convalescent and acute COVID-19 samples. T cells, B-cell-depleted T cells, or PBMCs supplied cDNA or gDNA.

The sample taken for sequencing was peripheral blood. This clonotype was obtained from a human donor in a cohort sampled during active COVID-19. V gene TRBV18 combines with J gene TRBJ1-1, with 7 bases that match TRBD1. CDR3 residues: CASSARTGLNTEAFF. The CDR3, as DNA: TGTGCCAGCTCAGCCCGGACAGGTTTAAACACTGAAGCTTTCTTT.